Listed here are 5 T cell receptor beta chains from one sample, sequenced in a study of vaccination and CD4 T cells after COVID-19 (dated 2022 in TCRdb). No antigen has been identified for these receptors. The library relied on PCR. The sequencing machine was an Illumina iSeq 100. TCR sequencing of DNA from cultured CD4+ T cells used the Oncomine TCR Beta short-read assay at the Johns Hopkins FTIC core. The QIAamp micro DNA kit was used to extract genomic DNA from the cultured CD4+ T cells. In TCRdb, the public reads were trimmed at Q25 with fastp and aligned with MiXCR, with productive beta chains retained. One record per CDR3 amino acid sequence lists the most common genes and DNA. Recorded for this sample are more than 10,000 distinct CDR3 sequences; approximately 32% of them occurred a single time. Approximately 12% of the sample is taken by the ten largest. The meaning of the sample's treatment or condition label: roughly ten-day PBMC culture with coronavirus spike peptide pools or control peptides (ViraFEST assay). CD4+ T cells from unexposed donors were collected before the COVID-19 pandemic (2011-2018).

Sequenced sample: CD4+ T cells from blood, cultured in vitro. All receptors derive from a human donor in good health.

This clonotype was observed a handful of times. The chain recombines TRBV18 with TRBJ1-5; 9 nucleotides match TRBD1. V dropped 5 bases and J dropped 5; count of bases not matched to a gene: 4. This CDR3 is built from 14 residues. Germline-derived CDR1 and CDR2 are KGHSH and LQKENI. The CDR3 DNA reads as TGTGCCAGCTCAGTGACAGGGGGGGATCAGCCCCAGCATTTT. Amino acid sequence: CASSVTGGDQPQHF.

The chain employs TRBV7-3 and TRBJ2-1, with a possible D match to TRBD2 (6 bases). The V end lost 5 bases, the J end lost 5 bases, and 16 bases lay between the germline ends. The germline gives CDR1 SGHTA, CDR2 FQGTGA. CDR3 length: 15 residues. The CDR3 loop reads CASSPSPRENNEQFF. The CDR3 DNA sequence: TGTGCCAGCAGCCCTTCTCCACGGGAGAACAATGAGCAGTTCTTC.

Only a few counts were recorded for this clonotype. V is TRBV6-5 and J is TRBJ2-7; 7 bases align to TRBD1. Germline V CDR1 and CDR2: MNHEY, SVGAGI. J lost 0 bases, V lost 4 bases, and 6 bases had no gene match. The CDR3 has 15 residues. As DNA, the CDR3 is TGTGCCAGCAGTTCACAGGGGCCGAGCTCCTACGAGCAGTACTTC. The encoded protein is CASSSQGPSSYEQYF.

This chain connects TRBV30 to TRBJ1-5, with 9 bases matching TRBD1. Germline loops: CDR1 GTSNPN, CDR2 SVGIG (reference sequence). The V and J ends lost 1 base and 5 bases, in that order; junction bases with no gene match: 6. The CDR3 contains 15 residues. Here the CDR3 DNA reads TGTGCCTGGAGTGGGGGACAGGGAGGATATCAGCCCCAGCATTTT. This encodes CAWSGGQGGYQPQHF. Based on the CDR3 plus reference TRBV30 and TRBJ1-5, the full variable domain is SQTIHQWPATLVQPVGSPLSLECTVEGTSNPNLYWYRQAAGRGLQLLFYSVGIGQISSEVPQNLSASRPQDRQFILSSKKLLLSDSGFYLCAWSGGQGGYQPQHFGDGTRLSIL.

This clonotype was recorded a few times. This sequence joins TRBV20-1 and TRBJ2-3, with 9 bases that match TRBD2. Trimming cost V 0 bases and J 4 bases; bases outside gene matches: 2. CDR3 length equals 14 residues. The germline gives CDR1 DFQATT, CDR2 SNEGSKA (reference sequence). CDR3 DNA sequence: TGCAGTGCTAGAGATGTAGCGGGAGCAGATACGCAGTATTTT. Translated, it gives CSARDVAGADTQYF.